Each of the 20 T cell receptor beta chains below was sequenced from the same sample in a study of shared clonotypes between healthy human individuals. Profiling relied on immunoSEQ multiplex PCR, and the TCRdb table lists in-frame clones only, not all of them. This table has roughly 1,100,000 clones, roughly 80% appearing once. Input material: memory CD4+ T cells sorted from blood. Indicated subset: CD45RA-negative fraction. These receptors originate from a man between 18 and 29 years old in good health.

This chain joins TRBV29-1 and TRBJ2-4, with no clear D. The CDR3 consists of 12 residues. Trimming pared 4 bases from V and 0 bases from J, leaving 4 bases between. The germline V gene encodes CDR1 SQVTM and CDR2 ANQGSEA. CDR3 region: CSVVVAKNIQYF. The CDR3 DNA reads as TGCAGCGTTGTGGTAGCCAAAAACATTCAGTACTTC.

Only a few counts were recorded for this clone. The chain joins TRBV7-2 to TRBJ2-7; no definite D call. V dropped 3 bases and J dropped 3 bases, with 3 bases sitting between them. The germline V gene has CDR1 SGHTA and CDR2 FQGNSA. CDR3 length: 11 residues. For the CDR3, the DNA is TGTGCCAGCAGCTTCCTCTACGAGCAGTACTTC. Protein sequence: CASSFLYEQYF. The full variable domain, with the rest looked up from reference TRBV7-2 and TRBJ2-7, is GAGVSQSPSNKVTEKGKDVELRCDPISGHTALYWYRQSLGQGLEFLIYFQGNSAPDKSGLPSDRFSAERTGGSVSTLTIQRTQQEDSAVYLCASSFLYEQYFGPGTRLTVT.

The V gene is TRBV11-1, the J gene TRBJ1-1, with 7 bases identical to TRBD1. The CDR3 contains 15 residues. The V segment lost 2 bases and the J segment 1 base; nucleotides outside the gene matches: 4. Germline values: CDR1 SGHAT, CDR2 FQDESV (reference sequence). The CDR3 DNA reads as TGTGCCAGCAGCTTACACGGGACAGAGAACACTGAAGCTTTCTTT. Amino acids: CASSLHGTENTEAFF.

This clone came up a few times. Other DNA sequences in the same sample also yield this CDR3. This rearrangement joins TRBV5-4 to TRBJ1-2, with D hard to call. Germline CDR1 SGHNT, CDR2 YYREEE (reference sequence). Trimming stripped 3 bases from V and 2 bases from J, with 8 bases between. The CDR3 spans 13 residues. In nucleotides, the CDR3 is TGTGCCAGCAGCTCGGACGGAAACTATGGCTACACCTTC. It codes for CASSSDGNYGYTF.

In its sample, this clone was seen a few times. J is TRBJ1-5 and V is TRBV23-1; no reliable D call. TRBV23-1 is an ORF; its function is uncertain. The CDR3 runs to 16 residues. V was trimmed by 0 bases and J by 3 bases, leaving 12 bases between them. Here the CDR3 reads CASSQSIPGFNQPQHF. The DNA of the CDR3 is TGCGCCAGCAGTCAATCGATACCGGGGTTCAATCAGCCCCAGCATTTT.

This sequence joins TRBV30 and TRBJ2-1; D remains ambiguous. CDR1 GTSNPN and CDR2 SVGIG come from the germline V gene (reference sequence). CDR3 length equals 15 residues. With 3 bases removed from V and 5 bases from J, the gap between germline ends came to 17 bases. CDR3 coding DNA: TGTGCCTGGAGCCGAACCCAACAATGGAACAATGAGCAGTTCTTC. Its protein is CAWSRTQQWNNEQFF.

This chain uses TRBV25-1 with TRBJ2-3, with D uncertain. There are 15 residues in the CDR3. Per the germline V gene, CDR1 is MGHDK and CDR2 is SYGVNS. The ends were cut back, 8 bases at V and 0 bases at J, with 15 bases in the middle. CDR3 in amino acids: CASQLGGRSTDTQYF. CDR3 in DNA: TGTGCCAGCCAGTTGGGCGGCCGTAGCACAGATACGCAGTATTTT.

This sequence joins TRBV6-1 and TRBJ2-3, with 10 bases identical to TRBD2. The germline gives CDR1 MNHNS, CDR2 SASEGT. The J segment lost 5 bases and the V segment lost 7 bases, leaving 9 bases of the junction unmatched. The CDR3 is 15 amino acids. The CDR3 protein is CASMSGGAGQDTQYF. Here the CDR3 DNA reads TGTGCCAGCATGAGCGGGGGGGCCGGGCAAGATACGCAGTATTTT.

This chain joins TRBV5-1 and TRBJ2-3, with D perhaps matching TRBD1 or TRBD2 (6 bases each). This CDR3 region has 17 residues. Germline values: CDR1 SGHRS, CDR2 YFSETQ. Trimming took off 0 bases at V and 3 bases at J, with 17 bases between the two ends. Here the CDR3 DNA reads TGCGCCAGCAGCTTGGCCCGGGGGCCCCTACCTACAGATACGCAGTATTTT. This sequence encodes CASSLARGPLPTDTQYF.

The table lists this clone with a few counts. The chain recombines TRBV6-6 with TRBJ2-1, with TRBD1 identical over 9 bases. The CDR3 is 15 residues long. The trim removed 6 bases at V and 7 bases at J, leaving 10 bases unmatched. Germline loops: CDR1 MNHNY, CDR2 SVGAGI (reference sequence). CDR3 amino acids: CASRQPGDRVNEQFF. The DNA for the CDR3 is TGTGCCAGCAGACAACCGGGGGACAGGGTAAATGAGCAGTTCTTC.

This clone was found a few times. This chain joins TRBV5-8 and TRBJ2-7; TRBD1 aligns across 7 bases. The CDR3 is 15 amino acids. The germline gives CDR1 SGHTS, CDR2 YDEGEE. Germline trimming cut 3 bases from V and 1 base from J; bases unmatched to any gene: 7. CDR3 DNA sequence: TGTGCCAGCAGCTACCGACAGGGAAAATCCTACGAGCAGTACTTC. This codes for CASSYRQGKSYEQYF.

In DNA form, the CDR3 reads TGTGCCAGCTCGGCGGGGGGAGACTATAATTCACCCCTCCACTTT. It encodes CASSAGGDYNSPLHF. J is TRBJ1-6 and V is TRBV2, with D maybe TRBD1 (5 bases). The CDR3 is made up of 15 amino acids. Germline-derived CDR1 and CDR2 are SNHLY and FYNNEI. The germline V and J ends were trimmed by 8 bases and 3 bases, with 14 bases remaining between them. The full variable domain, in which reference TRBV2 and TRBJ1-6 provide the parts outside the CDR3, is EPEVTQTPSHQVTQMGQEVILRCVPISNHLYFYWYRQILGQKVEFLVSFYNNEISEKSEIFDDQFSVERPDGSNFTLKIRSTKLEDSAMYFCASSAGGDYNSPLHFGNGTRLTVT.

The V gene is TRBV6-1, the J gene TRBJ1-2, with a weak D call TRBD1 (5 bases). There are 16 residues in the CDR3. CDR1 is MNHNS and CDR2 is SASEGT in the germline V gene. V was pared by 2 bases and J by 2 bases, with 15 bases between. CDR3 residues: CASSESDRRDNYGYTF. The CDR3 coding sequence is TGTGCCAGCAGTGAATCCGATCGGAGGGACAACTATGGCTACACCTTC.

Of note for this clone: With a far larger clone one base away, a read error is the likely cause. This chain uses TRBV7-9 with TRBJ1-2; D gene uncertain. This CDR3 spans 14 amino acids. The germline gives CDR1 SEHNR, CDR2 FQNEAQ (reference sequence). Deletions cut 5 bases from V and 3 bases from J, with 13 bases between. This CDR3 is CASSADLIDYGYTF. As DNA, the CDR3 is TGTGCCAGCAGCGCGGACCTAATTGACTATGGCTACACCTTC.

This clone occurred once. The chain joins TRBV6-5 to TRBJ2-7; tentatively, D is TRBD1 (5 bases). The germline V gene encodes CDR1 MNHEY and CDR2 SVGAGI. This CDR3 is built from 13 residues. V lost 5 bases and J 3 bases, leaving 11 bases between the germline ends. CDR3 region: CASSRGSYYEQYF. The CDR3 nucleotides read TGTGCCAGCAGTAGGGGTTCGTACTACGAGCAGTACTTC.

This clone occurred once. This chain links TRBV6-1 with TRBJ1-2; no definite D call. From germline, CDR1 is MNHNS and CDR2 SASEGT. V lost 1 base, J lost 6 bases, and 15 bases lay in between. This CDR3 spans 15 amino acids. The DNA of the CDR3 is TGTGCCAGCAGTGAAGGGGCACAATATTATAATGGCTACACCTTC. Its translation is CASSEGAQYYNGYTF.

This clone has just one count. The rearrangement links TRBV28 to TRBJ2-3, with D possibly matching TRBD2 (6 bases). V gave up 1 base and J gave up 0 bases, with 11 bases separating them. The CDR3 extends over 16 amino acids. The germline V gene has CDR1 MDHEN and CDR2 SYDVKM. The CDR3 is CASSLFAAGSTDTQYF. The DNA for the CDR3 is TGTGCCAGCAGTTTATTTGCGGCGGGAAGCACAGATACGCAGTATTTT. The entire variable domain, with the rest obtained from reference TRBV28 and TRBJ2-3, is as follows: DVKVTQSSRYLVKRTGEKVFLECVQDMDHENMFWYRQDPGLGLRLIYFSYDVKMKEKGDIPEGYSVSREKKERFSLILESASTNQTSMYLCASSLFAAGSTDTQYFGPGTRLTVL.

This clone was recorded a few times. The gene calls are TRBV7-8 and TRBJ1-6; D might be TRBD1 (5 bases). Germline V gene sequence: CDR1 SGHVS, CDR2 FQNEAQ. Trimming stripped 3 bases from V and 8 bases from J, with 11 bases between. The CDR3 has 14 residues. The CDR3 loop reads CASSLTLGDSPLHF. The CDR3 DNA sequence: TGTGCCAGCAGCTTGACACTGGGGGATTCACCCCTCCACTTT.

Here the CDR3 reads CASSEGRGGREAFF. DNA of the CDR3: TGTGCCAGCAGTGAAGGGCGTGGGGGAAGGGAAGCTTTCTTT. V and J are TRBV2 and TRBJ1-1; D possibly corresponds to TRBD1 (5 bases). Germline CDR1 and CDR2: SNHLY and FYNNEI. Trimming shortened V by 1 base and J by 8 bases, and 14 bases separated the two germline ends. This CDR3 region has 14 residues.

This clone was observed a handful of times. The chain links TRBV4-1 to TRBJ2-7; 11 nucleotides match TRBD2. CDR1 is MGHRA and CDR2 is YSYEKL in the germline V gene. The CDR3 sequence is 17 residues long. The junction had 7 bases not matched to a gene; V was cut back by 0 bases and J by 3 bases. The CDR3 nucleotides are TGCGCCAGCAGCCAAGAAATAGCTAGCGGGAGGTTCTACGAGCAGTACTTC. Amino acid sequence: CASSQEIASGRFYEQYF.